These 8 T cell receptor beta chains were sequenced from one sample in a study of T cell responses to AZD1222 COVID-19 vaccine. Data came from immunoSEQ multiplex PCR; TCRdb stores just in-frame clones and leaves some out. The sample consists of 150,000 to 180,000 clones, roughly 90% of them appearing once. The sequencing used peripheral blood, collected on day 0 of AZD1222 vaccination. The receptor source for this set is an adult in good health.

This clone was seen only once. V is TRBV7-3 and J is TRBJ1-3, with 7 bases lining up with TRBD1. There are 15 residues in the CDR3. Germline-derived CDR1 and CDR2 are SGHTA and FQGTGA. V shed 5 bases, J shed 0 bases, and the junction held 4 bases outside the gene matches. CDR3 in amino acids: CASSPTGFSGNTIYF. The CDR3 bases are TGTGCCAGCAGCCCGACAGGGTTCTCTGGAAACACCATATATTTT.

This clone was observed once. This chain links TRBV3-1 (or the pseudogene TRBV3-2) with TRBJ2-7; the match to TRBD1 covers 7 bases. J gave up 2 bases and V 3 bases, and 4 bases lay outside the gene matches. The CDR3 consists of 14 residues. The germline gives CDR1 LGHDT, CDR2 YNNKEL (reference sequence). CDR3 sequence (DNA): TGTGCCAGCAGCCAGACGACAGGGCCCTACGAGCAGTACTTC. It is translated as CASSQTTGPYEQYF.

This sequence joins TRBV5-1 and TRBJ2-5, with 10 nucleotides matching TRBD1. The germline CDR1 and CDR2 sequences are SGHRS and YFSETQ. The length of the CDR3 is 13 residues. After removal of 4 bases from V and 3 bases from J, the junction contained 0 bases not matched to a gene. Here the CDR3 DNA reads TGCGCCAGCAGCGGGACAGGGGAAGAGACCCAGTACTTC. Its translation is CASSGTGEETQYF.

The chain recombines TRBV28 with TRBJ1-5; D gene unclear. Trimming pared 3 bases from V and 3 bases from J, leaving 12 bases between. The germline CDR1 and CDR2 sequences are MDHEN and SYDVKM. The CDR3 consists of 15 residues. The CDR3 DNA is TGTGCCAGCAGTTTGTTCGGACGGTACAATCAGCCCCAGCATTTT. Amino acids: CASSLFGRYNQPQHF.

The V and J genes are TRBV7-9 and TRBJ1-5; D not certain. The V end lost 1 base, the J end lost 4 bases, and 8 bases lay between the germline ends. The CDR3 consists of 14 residues. The germline V gene has CDR1 SEHNR and CDR2 FQNEAQ (reference sequence). CDR3: CASSLGLQNQPQHF. As DNA, the CDR3 is TGTGCCAGCAGCTTAGGTCTTCAAAATCAGCCCCAGCATTTT.

This clone was recorded a few times. The rearrangement links TRBV7-9 to TRBJ2-5; tentatively, D is TRBD1 or TRBD2 (5 bases each). The CDR3 is 13 amino acids. The V end lost 1 base, the J end lost 4 bases, and 7 bases lay between the germline ends. CDR1 is SEHNR and CDR2 is FQNEAQ in the germline V gene (reference sequence). CDR3 in amino acids: CASSLGGLETQYF. CDR3 DNA sequence: TGTGCCAGCAGCTTAGGGGGGTTAGAGACCCAGTACTTC.

This clone came up a few times. The chain couples TRBV5-4 to TRBJ1-2; TRBD1 matches 7 bases. CDR1 SGHNT and CDR2 YYREEE come from the germline V gene (reference sequence). V gave up 4 bases and J gave up 6 bases; unmatched junction bases: 9. CDR3 length: 14 amino acids. In DNA, the CDR3 is TGTGCCAGCAGCCCGTCCCAGGGGGGGAATGGCTACACCTTC. This encodes CASSPSQGGNGYTF.

The rearrangement joins TRBV6-5 to TRBJ2-7; 9 bases are shared with TRBD1. With V trimmed by 10 bases and J by 1 base, 5 bases remained unmatched. This CDR3 is 13 amino acids long. CDR1 and CDR2 from the germline V gene are MNHEY and SVGAGI. DNA for the CDR3: TGTGCCACCCAGGGACAGGGATCCTACGAGCAGTACTTC. Its translation is CATQGQGSYEQYF.